This T cell receptor beta chain emerged from a study of blood T cell repertoires in COVID-19. Overall study: Specimens from acute and convalescent COVID-19 originated in the United States, Italy and Spain. PBMCs, B-cell-depleted T cells, or T cells provided the cDNA or gDNA that made up the material.

The V end was cut by 5 bases, the J end by 5 bases, with 15 bases between. Per the germline V gene, CDR1 is SGHAT and CDR2 is FQNNGV. The CDR3 consists of 14 residues. In the source study's methods: Reference gene primer amplification in the assay estimated nucleated cell counts. TCRdb's table, derived via immunoSEQ multiplex PCR, lists solely in-frame clones and lacks some. For V, J and clone size, that table is used; D and trimming come from the DNA. The sample shows 70,000 to 90,000 clones, approximately 87% of them seen only once. The sample comprised peripheral blood. The TCR comes from a human donor in a cohort sampled during active COVID-19. This sequence joins TRBV11-2 and TRBJ2-5, with a tentative D call TRBD1 (5 bases). The DNA of the CDR3 is TGTGCCAGCAGCCGCCATGTGGACACGGAGACCCAGTACTTC. The encoded protein is CASSRHVDTETQYF.